These 7 T cell receptor beta chains were all obtained from the same sample, sequenced in a study of cytomegalovirus exposure and HLA in healthy donors. Using immunoSEQ multiplex PCR, the repertoire was profiled, and TCRdb retains in-frame clones only, with some absent. Of more than 250,000 clones in the sample, about 90% were seen once. Sample: PBMCs. The origin of the receptors is a woman younger than 45 in good health and CMV-seronegative.

The genes are TRBV5-1 and TRBJ2-1; maybe TRBD2 (5 bases). The length of the CDR3 is 17 residues. The V gene lost 0 bases and the J gene lost 7 bases, with 20 bases spanning the gap. Germline V gives CDR1 SGHRS, CDR2 YFSETQ. CDR3 coding DNA: TGCGCCAGCAGCTTGGTCTGGGCTAGCCCTTCGGGGAATGAGCAGTTCTTC. It translates to CASSLVWASPSGNEQFF.

This CDR3 reads CASRDLDPVTDTQYF. The CDR3 nucleotides are TGTGCCAGCAGGGATCTGGACCCCGTTACAGATACGCAGTATTTT. The chain uses TRBV28 and TRBJ2-3; D is unclear. Germline V gene lookup returns CDR1 MDHEN and CDR2 SYDVKM. V was clipped by 6 bases and J by 3 bases, with 16 bases between them. The CDR3 runs to 15 residues. The entire variable domain, with the rest obtained from reference TRBV28 and TRBJ2-3, is as follows: DVKVTQSSRYLVKRTGEKVFLECVQDMDHENMFWYRQDPGLGLRLIYFSYDVKMKEKGDIPEGYSVSREKKERFSLILESASTNQTSMYLCASRDLDPVTDTQYFGPGTRLTVL.

Of note for this clone: This same CDR3 is encoded by further DNA sequences in the sample. The chain employs TRBV27 and TRBJ2-1; 14 nucleotides align to TRBD2. This CDR3 is built from 13 residues. The V gene's germline CDR1 is MNHEY and CDR2 SMNVEV (reference sequence). V shed 8 bases and J 6 bases; nucleotides not matched to a gene: 0. The CDR3 DNA is TGTGCCAGCGGACTAGCGGGAGGCAATGAGCAGTTCTTC. As protein: CASGLAGGNEQFF.

The chain couples TRBV4-3 to TRBJ2-1; D uncertain. V was pared by 0 bases and J by 2 bases, with 11 bases between. The germline V gene encodes CDR1 LGHNA and CDR2 YSLEER. The CDR3 runs to 16 residues. Here the CDR3 reads CASSQDEVGPYNEQFF. The CDR3 DNA is TGCGCCAGCAGCCAAGATGAGGTAGGGCCCTACAATGAGCAGTTCTTC.

V is TRBV5-4 and J is TRBJ2-3, with TRBD2 matching 7 bases. The CDR3 length is 17 residues. J lost 6 bases, V lost 0 bases, and 13 bases had no gene match. Germline V lookup: CDR1 SGHNT, CDR2 YYREEE (reference sequence). This CDR3 is CASSLAGGRGLVDTQYF. The CDR3 coding sequence is TGTGCCAGCAGCTTGGCCGGGGGGAGAGGATTGGTCGATACGCAGTATTTT.

V gene TRBV7-9 combines with J gene TRBJ2-3; D is unclear. V was clipped by 0 bases and J by 1 base, with 5 bases between them. This CDR3 has 14 amino acids. Germline V gives CDR1 SEHNR, CDR2 FQNEAQ (reference sequence). CDR3 DNA sequence: TGTGCCAGCAGCTTAGCTCTAGGCACAGATACGCAGTATTTT. This gives the protein CASSLALGTDTQYF.

The chain recombines TRBV18 with TRBJ2-1; 12 nucleotides agree with TRBD2. CDR3 length: 17 amino acids. The germline V gene has CDR1 KGHSH and CDR2 LQKENI. Trimming took 4 bases from V and 4 from J; bases not matched to a gene: 8. CDR3 residues: CASSLMTSGRTYNEQFF. CDR3 sequence (DNA): TGTGCCAGCTCACTAATGACTAGCGGGAGAACTTACAATGAGCAGTTCTTC.